This T cell receptor (beta chain) emerged from a study of blood T cell repertoires in COVID-19. Study background: Sites across the United States, Italy and Spain contributed samples from acute and convalescent COVID-19. T cells, B-cell-depleted T cells, or PBMCs provided the cDNA or gDNA that served as material.

As handled by the study authors: Reference gene primer amplification gave nucleated cell count estimates. Sequencing used immunoSEQ multiplex PCR; TCRdb keeps in-frame clones, though not all of them. That table gives V, J and clone size, and the DNA gave D and trimming. The data contain 110,000 or so clones, 85% of them seen just once; the ten biggest clones take up about 13%. The CDR3 extends over 14 amino acids. Trimming removed 0 bases at V and 3 bases at J, with 9 bases between. Germline CDR1 reads SGHNT; CDR2 reads YYREEE (reference sequence). The source of this sequence is a human donor in a cohort sampled during active COVID-19. Sequences were obtained from peripheral blood. This chain joins TRBV5-4 and TRBJ1-1; D might be TRBD1 (5 bases). The CDR3 DNA is TGTGCCAGCAGCTTGGCCGGGGGTCACACTGAAGCTTTCTTT. Translation gives CASSLAGGHTEAFF.